These 2 T cell receptor beta chains were sequenced from one sample in a study of post-analysis software for immune sequencing data. Study observations and caveats: The study found TRBV5-6, TRBV5-1 and TRBV20-1 among a handful of TRBV segments more frequent in patients than controls.

These receptors have no identified antigens. Every TCR beta cDNA library bore unique molecular identifiers. TCRdb re-derived calls from the PCR reads in MiXCR, one entry per CDR3 protein. The sample holds fewer than 700,000 distinct CDR3 sequences, 44% seen once. The specimen sequenced was blood. Every receptor here comes from a girl between 5 and 17 years old with multiple sclerosis.

In this sample, this clonotype turned up a few times. V gene TRBV10-3 combines with J gene TRBJ2-4, with 10 bases lining up with TRBD1. The CDR3 has 15 amino acids. V was clipped by 2 bases and J by 6 bases; unmatched bases: 4. Per germline, CDR1 ENHRY and CDR2 SYGVKD. The CDR3 loop is CAISEPGTGVNIQYF. CDR3 DNA sequence: TGTGCCATCAGTGAGCCTGGGACAGGGGTAAACATTCAGTACTTC.

The chain joins TRBV5-1 to TRBJ2-7; TRBD2 aligns across 10 bases. This CDR3 spans 14 amino acids. The V gene end was trimmed by 3 bases and the J gene end by 7 bases; junction bases not matched to a gene: 7. In germline, CDR1 is SGHRS, CDR2 YFSETQ. CDR3 sequence reads: CASSSSSGSSEQYF. DNA for the CDR3: TGCGCCAGCAGCTCCTCTAGCGGGAGTAGTGAGCAGTACTTC.